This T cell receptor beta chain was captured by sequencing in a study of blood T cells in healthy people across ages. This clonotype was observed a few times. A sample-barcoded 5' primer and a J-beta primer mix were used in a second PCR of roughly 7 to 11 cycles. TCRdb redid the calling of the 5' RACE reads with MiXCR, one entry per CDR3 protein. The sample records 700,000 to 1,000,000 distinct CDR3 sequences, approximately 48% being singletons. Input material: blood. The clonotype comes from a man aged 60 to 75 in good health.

The CDR3 nucleotides read TGTGCCAGCAGCTTACGACTAGCGGGGGTCACAGATACGCAGTATTTT. It translates to CASSLRLAGVTDTQYF. The chain joins TRBV7-2 to TRBJ2-3, with 12 bases matching TRBD2. Trimming at V came to 2 bases and at J to 2 bases, leaving 2 bases not matched to a gene. The CDR3 spans 16 residues. Germline-derived CDR1 and CDR2 are SGHTA and FQGNSA.